These 25 T cell receptor beta chains originate from one sample sequenced in a study of vaccination effects on CD4 cells after COVID-19. Sequencing followed a ViraFEST assay step that expanded antigen-specific CD4+ T cells with viral peptide pools. Following culture for about 11 days, CD4+ T cells were isolated. All vaccine recipients tested negative for nucleocapsid antibodies and had never contracted SARS-CoV-2 infection. TCRdb's copy holds only in-frame clones and misses some; the assay was immunoSEQ multiplex PCR. The repertoire has tens of thousands of clones, 65% to 75% of them found once; the top ten carry about 2.9%. No cognate antigen is known for these TCRs. The sequencing here drew on CD4+ T cells from PBMCs cultured with HCoV-NL63 spike peptides, taken before COVID-19 vaccination. The receptors stem from a human donor who received a COVID-19 vaccine.

The J gene is TRBJ1-2, the V gene TRBV4-3, with a tentative D call TRBD1 (5 bases). Germline V gene data show CDR1 as LGHNA and CDR2 as YSLEER. V was trimmed by 2 bases and J by 5 bases, leaving 12 bases between them. The CDR3 is 14 amino acids. CDR3 loop: CASSQSTGVYGYTF. In DNA, the CDR3 is TGCGCCAGCAGCCAATCCACAGGTGTTTATGGCTACACCTTC.

The CDR3 protein is CASSSQGVRAFF. For the CDR3, the DNA is TGTGCCAGCAGTTCCCAGGGGGTAAGAGCTTTCTTT. This chain connects TRBV2 to TRBJ1-1; 7 bases fit TRBD1. The CDR3 runs 12 residues. Germline V gene sequence: CDR1 SNHLY, CDR2 FYNNEI. Unmatched junction bases numbered 7, after V lost 5 bases and J lost 10 bases. The full variable domain, rest sourced from reference TRBV2 and TRBJ1-1, is EPEVTQTPSHQVTQMGQEVILRCVPISNHLYFYWYRQILGQKVEFLVSFYNNEISEKSEIFDDQFSVERPDGSNFTLKIRSTKLEDSAMYFCASSSQGVRAFFGQGTRLTVV.

The CDR3 DNA reads as TGTGCCAGCAGTTCCAGGGGGGTTGATACGCAGTATTTT. It translates to CASSSRGVDTQYF. The V call is TRBV12-3 or TRBV12-4, the J call TRBJ2-3, with a tentative D call TRBD1 (7 bases). The germline V and J ends were trimmed by 4 bases and 6 bases, with 11 bases remaining between them. This CDR3 contains 13 residues.

J is TRBJ1-3 and V is TRBV6-5, with D perhaps matching TRBD1 (5 bases). The V gene lost 3 bases and the J gene lost 9 bases, with 15 bases spanning the gap. This CDR3 has 14 residues. From germline, CDR1 is MNHEY and CDR2 SVGAGI. DNA of the CDR3: TGTGCCAGCAGTTATGGGGCAGACCCAAGCACCATATATTTT. This sequence encodes CASSYGADPSTIYF.

The rearrangement uses TRBV28 and TRBJ1-4; the match to TRBD1 covers 7 bases. This CDR3 contains 18 residues. Germline values: CDR1 MDHEN, CDR2 SYDVKM. Trimming took 2 bases from V and 5 from J; bases not matched to a gene: 14. The CDR3 DNA reads TGTGCCAGCAGTTTAGTCTCGGGCAGGGGGGTTACAAATGAAAAACTGTTTTTT. Protein product: CASSLVSGRGVTNEKLFF.

This clone was counted only a few times. This chain links TRBV1 with TRBJ2-7; TRBD1 is the table's D call and was not checked against the DNA. TRBV1 represents a pseudogene. This CDR3 region has 16 residues. CDR3 in amino acids: CTSSQDRSRRRYEQYV. In nucleotides, the CDR3 is TGCACCAGCAGCCAAGATCGATCCAGGCGACGCTACGAGCAGTACGTC.

The chain combines TRBV4-1 with TRBJ2-5; D not resolved. V was clipped by 0 bases and J by 5 bases, with 10 bases between them. The CDR3 consists of 14 residues. CDR1 is MGHRA, CDR2 YSYEKL, per germline. CDR3 amino acids: CASSQDQVGETQYF. The CDR3 DNA sequence: TGCGCCAGCAGCCAAGACCAGGTTGGGGAGACCCAGTACTTC.

This chain joins TRBV18 and TRBJ1-2; a weak D match, TRBD1 (6 bases). V lost 6 bases to trimming and J lost 4 bases, with 24 bases between them. Germline CDR1 reads KGHSH; CDR2 reads LQKENI. This CDR3 is built from 17 residues. The CDR3 DNA reads as TGTGCCAGCTCGCCATCTGCTTGGGGGGCGCAGAGCTATGGCTACACCTTC. It specifies CASSPSAWGAQSYGYTF.

This clone was counted only a few times. J is TRBJ1-6 and V is TRBV4-1, with D possibly matching TRBD1 (5 bases). The CDR3 spans 14 residues. V lost 0 bases and J 10 bases, leaving 10 bases between the germline ends. The germline V gene encodes CDR1 MGHRA and CDR2 YSYEKL. CDR3: CASSQEIRGSPLHF. CDR3 bases: TGCGCCAGCAGCCAAGAAATTCGGGGGTCACCCCTCCACTTT.

V and J are TRBV2 and TRBJ2-1; 8 nucleotides line up with TRBD2. V trimming: 3 bases; J trimming: 2 bases; junction bases outside the gene matches: 3. The CDR3 extends over 15 amino acids. CDR1 and CDR2 from the germline V gene are SNHLY and FYNNEI. In DNA form, the CDR3 reads TGTGCCAGCAGTGATGACGGGGGGGCCTACAATGAGCAGTTCTTC. As protein: CASSDDGGAYNEQFF.

J is TRBJ1-5 and V is TRBV6-2 or TRBV6-3, with D unresolved. The CDR3 is 12 amino acids. V was clipped by 2 bases and J by 7 bases, with 6 bases between them. Per the germline V gene, CDR1 is MNHEY and CDR2 is SVGEGT. Written as DNA, the CDR3 is TGTGCCAGCAGTTACGGCGACCAGCCCCAGCATTTT. It specifies CASSYGDQPQHF.

This rearrangement joins TRBV25-1 to TRBJ1-1; D may be TRBD1 (6 bases). The V gene's germline CDR1 is MGHDK and CDR2 SYGVNS. This CDR3 is 14 amino acids long. Trimming stripped 6 bases from V and 4 bases from J, with 15 bases between. CDR3 in DNA: TGTGCCAGCAGCGCCCCGGGGGCGGTCACTGAAGCTTTCTTT. Amino acid sequence: CASSAPGAVTEAFF.

In this sample, this clone turned up a few times. This chain connects TRBV6-5 to TRBJ1-6, with TRBD1 matching 9 bases. This CDR3 contains 13 residues. V lost 6 bases to trimming and J lost 7 bases; unmatched junction nucleotides: 1. The germline CDR1 and CDR2 sequences are MNHEY and SVGAGI. The CDR3 coding sequence is TGTGCCAGCAGGACAGGGGGAAATTCACCCCTCCACTTT. It is translated as CASRTGGNSPLHF.

V is TRBV19 and J is TRBJ1-5; 8 positions match TRBD1. CDR3 length: 14 amino acids. Per germline, CDR1 LNHDA and CDR2 SQIVND (reference sequence). Trimming cost V 6 bases and J 5 bases; bases outside gene matches: 6. The CDR3 region is CASRLDRDDQPQHF. DNA of the CDR3: TGTGCCAGTAGATTGGACAGGGACGATCAGCCCCAGCATTTT.

This clone was recorded a few times. The V gene is TRBV14, the J gene TRBJ2-1; D gene unclear. Germline V gene lookup returns CDR1 SGHDN and CDR2 FVKESK. V was trimmed by 2 bases and J by 6 bases, leaving 11 bases between them. This CDR3 spans 14 amino acids. The CDR3 reads CASSQWLTGNEQFF. The CDR3 DNA is TGTGCCAGCAGCCAATGGCTAACCGGCAATGAGCAGTTCTTC.

The J gene is TRBJ1-4, the V gene TRBV11-2; D is undetermined. Germline CDR1 reads SGHAT; CDR2 reads FQNNGV. V lost 2 bases, J lost 4 bases, and 8 bases lay in between. The CDR3 consists of 14 residues. The CDR3 nucleotides are TGTGCCAGCAGCTTACTACAGATTAATGAAAAACTGTTTTTT. It translates to CASSLLQINEKLFF.

The chain joins TRBV9 to TRBJ1-1, with D unresolved. The V gene's germline CDR1 is SGDLS and CDR2 YYNGEE. This CDR3 has 16 residues. With 1 base removed from V and 3 bases from J, the gap between germline ends came to 16 bases. Written as DNA, the CDR3 is TGTGCCAGCAGCGTATCGACTAATGTTTGGGACACTGAAGCTTTCTTT. As protein: CASSVSTNVWDTEAFF.

The chain employs TRBV30 and TRBJ1-6, with D maybe TRBD1 (6 bases). CDR3 length: 15 amino acids. Deletions cut 0 bases from V and 7 bases from J, with 13 bases between. From germline, CDR1 is GTSNPN and CDR2 SVGIG (reference sequence). This CDR3 reads CAWSVPDRSNSPLHF. The CDR3 bases are TGTGCCTGGAGTGTACCCGACAGGAGCAATTCACCCCTCCACTTT.

V usage is TRBV18 and J usage is TRBJ1-3; D ambiguous. Trimming took off 3 bases at V and 4 bases at J, with 7 bases between the two ends. This CDR3 contains 13 residues. Germline-derived CDR1 and CDR2 are KGHSH and LQKENI. Written as DNA, the CDR3 is TGTGCCAGCTCACCCTCTAGCGGAAACACCATATATTTT. It translates to CASSPSSGNTIYF. The full variable domain, with the rest looked up from reference TRBV18 and TRBJ1-3, is NAGVMQNPRHLVRRRGQEARLRCSPMKGHSHVYWYRQLPEEGLKFMVYLQKENIIDESGMPKERFSAEFPKEGPSILRIQQVVRGDSAAYFCASSPSSGNTIYFGEGSWLTVV.

The rearrangement uses TRBV6-5 and TRBJ2-5, with D possibly called TRBD1 or TRBD2 (5 bases each). The V gene's germline CDR1 is MNHEY and CDR2 SVGAGI. The length of the CDR3 is 15 residues. Trimming pared 3 bases from V and 5 bases from J, leaving 16 bases between. As DNA, the CDR3 is TGTGCCAGCAGTTATGCGACAGCGACGGGGGAGACCCAGTACTTC. As protein: CASSYATATGETQYF.

The rearrangement links TRBV4-1 to TRBJ2-2, with 8 bases identical to TRBD1. This CDR3 has 15 residues. With V trimmed by 5 bases and J by 5 bases, 7 bases remained unmatched. The germline V gene has CDR1 MGHRA and CDR2 YSYEKL. In DNA, the CDR3 is TGCGCCAGCAGCTGGGGACAGGCGAGAACCGGGGAGCTGTTTTTT. Translation: CASSWGQARTGELFF.

V and J are TRBV4-1 and TRBJ2-2; 9 bases agree with TRBD2. CDR3 size: 16 residues. V lost 4 bases to trimming and J lost 4 bases; unmatched junction nucleotides: 7. The V gene's germline CDR1 is MGHRA and CDR2 YSYEKL. In DNA, the CDR3 is TGCGCCAGCAGCCTAAGCGGTAGCGGGAGCACCGGGGAGCTGTTTTTT. Translated, it gives CASSLSGSGSTGELFF.

In its sample, this clone was seen a few times. The CDR3 DNA is TGTGCCAGCAGCTTAGGCGGGGGGGACACTGAAGCTTTCTTT. It specifies CASSLGGGDTEAFF. The rearrangement uses TRBV11-3 and TRBJ1-1; D is perhaps TRBD1 (5 bases). The CDR3 has 14 amino acids. CDR1 is SGHNT, CDR2 YENEEA, per germline. The ends were cut back, 1 base at V and 3 bases at J, with 9 bases in the middle. Full variable domain (rest looked up from reference TRBV11-3 and TRBJ1-1): EAGVVQSPRYKIIEKKQPVAFWCNPISGHNTLYWYLQNLGQGPELLIRYENEEAVDDSQLPKDRFSAERLKGVDSTLKIQPAELGDSAVYLCASSLGGGDTEAFFGQGTRLTVV.

This chain connects TRBV18 to TRBJ1-4; D uncertain. From germline, CDR1 is KGHSH and CDR2 LQKENI. The V gene lost 5 bases and the J gene lost 7 bases, with 17 bases spanning the gap. This CDR3 has 15 amino acids. CDR3 DNA: TGTGCCAGCTCATCGGAGCGTTCCGGTGGTGAAAAACTGTTTTTT. Amino acids: CASSSERSGGEKLFF. The whole variable domain, filled in from reference TRBV18 and TRBJ1-4, reads NAGVMQNPRHLVRRRGQEARLRCSPMKGHSHVYWYRQLPEEGLKFMVYLQKENIIDESGMPKERFSAEFPKEGPSILRIQQVVRGDSAAYFCASSSERSGGEKLFFGSGTQLSVL.

Here the CDR3 reads CSVGRGTGNTIYF. CDR3 coding DNA: TGCAGCGTGGGTCGGGGAACTGGAAACACCATATATTTT. The chain carries TRBV29-1 and TRBJ1-3, with no clear D. The germline V and J ends were trimmed by 6 bases and 2 bases, with 11 bases remaining between them. The V gene's germline CDR1 is SQVTM and CDR2 ANQGSEA. The CDR3 sequence is 13 residues long.